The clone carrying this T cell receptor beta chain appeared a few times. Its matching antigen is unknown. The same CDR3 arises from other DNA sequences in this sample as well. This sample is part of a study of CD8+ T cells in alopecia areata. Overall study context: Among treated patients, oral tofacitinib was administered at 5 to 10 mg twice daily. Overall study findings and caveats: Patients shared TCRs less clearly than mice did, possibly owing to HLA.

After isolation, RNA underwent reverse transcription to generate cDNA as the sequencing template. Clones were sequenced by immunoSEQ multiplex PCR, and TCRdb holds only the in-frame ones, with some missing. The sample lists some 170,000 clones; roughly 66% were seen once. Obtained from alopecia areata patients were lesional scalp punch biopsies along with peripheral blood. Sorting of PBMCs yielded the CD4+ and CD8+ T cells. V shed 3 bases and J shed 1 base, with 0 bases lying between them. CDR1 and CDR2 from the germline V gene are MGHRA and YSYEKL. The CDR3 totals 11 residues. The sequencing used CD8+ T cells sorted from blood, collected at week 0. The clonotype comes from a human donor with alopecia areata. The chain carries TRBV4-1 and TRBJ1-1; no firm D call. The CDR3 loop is CASSQNTEAFF. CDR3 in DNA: TGCGCCAGCAGCCAGAACACTGAAGCTTTCTTT.